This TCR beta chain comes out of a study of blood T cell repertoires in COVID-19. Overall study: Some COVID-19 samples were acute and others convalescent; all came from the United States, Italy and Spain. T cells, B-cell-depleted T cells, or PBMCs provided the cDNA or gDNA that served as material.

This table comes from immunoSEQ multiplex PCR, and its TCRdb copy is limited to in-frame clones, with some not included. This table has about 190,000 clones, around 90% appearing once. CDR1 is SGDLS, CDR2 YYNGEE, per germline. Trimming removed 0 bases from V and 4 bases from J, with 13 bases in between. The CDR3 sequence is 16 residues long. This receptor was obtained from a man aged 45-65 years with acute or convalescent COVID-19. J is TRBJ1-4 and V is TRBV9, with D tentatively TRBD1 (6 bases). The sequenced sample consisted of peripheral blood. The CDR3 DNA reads TGTGCCAGCAGCGTAGCTAAAGAGGACAGTAATGAAAAACTGTTTTTT. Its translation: CASSVAKEDSNEKLFF.